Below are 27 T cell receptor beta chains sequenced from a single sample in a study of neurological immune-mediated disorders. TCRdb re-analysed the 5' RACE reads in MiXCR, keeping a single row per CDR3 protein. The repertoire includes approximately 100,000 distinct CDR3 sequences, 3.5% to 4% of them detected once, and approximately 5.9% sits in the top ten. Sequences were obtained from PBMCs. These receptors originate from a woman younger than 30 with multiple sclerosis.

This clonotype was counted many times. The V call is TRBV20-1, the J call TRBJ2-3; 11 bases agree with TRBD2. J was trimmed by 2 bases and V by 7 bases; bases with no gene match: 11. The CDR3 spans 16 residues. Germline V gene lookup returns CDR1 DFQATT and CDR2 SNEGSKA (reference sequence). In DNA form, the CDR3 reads TGCAGTGTTAGGACAGGACTAGCGGGCATCACAGATACGCAGTATTTT. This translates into CSVRTGLAGITDTQYF.

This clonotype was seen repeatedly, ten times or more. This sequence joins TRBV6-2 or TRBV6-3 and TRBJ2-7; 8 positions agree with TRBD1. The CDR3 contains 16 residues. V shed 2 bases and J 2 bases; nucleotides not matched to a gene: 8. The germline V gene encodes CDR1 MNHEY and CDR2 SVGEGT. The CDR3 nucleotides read TGTGCCAGCAGTTACGCTCGGGACAGGAATACCTACGAGCAGTACTTC. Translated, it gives CASSYARDRNTYEQYF.

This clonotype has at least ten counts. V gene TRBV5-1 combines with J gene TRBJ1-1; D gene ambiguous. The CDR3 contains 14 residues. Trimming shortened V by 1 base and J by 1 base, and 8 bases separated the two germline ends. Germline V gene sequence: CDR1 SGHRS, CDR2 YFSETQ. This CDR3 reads CASSLIGENTEAFF. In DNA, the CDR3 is TGCGCCAGCAGCTTGATCGGAGAGAACACTGAAGCTTTCTTT.

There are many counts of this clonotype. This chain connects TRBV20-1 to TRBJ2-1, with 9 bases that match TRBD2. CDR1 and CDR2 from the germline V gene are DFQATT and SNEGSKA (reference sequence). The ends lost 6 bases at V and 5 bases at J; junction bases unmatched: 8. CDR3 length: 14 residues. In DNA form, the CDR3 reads TGCAGTGCCTTGGGACTAGCCCATCACAATGAGCAGTTCTTC. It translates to CSALGLAHHNEQFF.

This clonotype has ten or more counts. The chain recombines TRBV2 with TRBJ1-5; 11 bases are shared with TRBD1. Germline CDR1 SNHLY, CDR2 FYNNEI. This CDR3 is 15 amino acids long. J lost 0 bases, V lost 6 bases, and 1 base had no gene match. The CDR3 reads CASRGTGGSNQPQHF. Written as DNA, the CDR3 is TGTGCCAGCAGGGGGACAGGGGGTAGCAATCAGCCCCAGCATTTT.

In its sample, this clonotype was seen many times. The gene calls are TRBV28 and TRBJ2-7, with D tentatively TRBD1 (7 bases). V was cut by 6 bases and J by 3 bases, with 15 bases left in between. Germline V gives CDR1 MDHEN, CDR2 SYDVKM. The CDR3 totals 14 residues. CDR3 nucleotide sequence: TGTGCCAGCAGCCTGGGCAGGGGGGACTACGAGCAGTACTTC. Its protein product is CASSLGRGDYEQYF.

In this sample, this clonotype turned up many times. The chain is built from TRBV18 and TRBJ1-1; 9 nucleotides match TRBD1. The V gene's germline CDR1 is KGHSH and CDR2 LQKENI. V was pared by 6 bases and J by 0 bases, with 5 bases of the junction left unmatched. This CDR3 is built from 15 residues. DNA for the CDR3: TGTGCCAGCTCCGGACAGGGGTCCATGAACACTGAAGCTTTCTTT. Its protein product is CASSGQGSMNTEAFF. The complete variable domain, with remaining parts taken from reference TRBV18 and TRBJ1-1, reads NAGVMQNPRHLVRRRGQEARLRCSPMKGHSHVYWYRQLPEEGLKFMVYLQKENIIDESGMPKERFSAEFPKEGPSILRIQQVVRGDSAAYFCASSGQGSMNTEAFFGQGTRLTVV.

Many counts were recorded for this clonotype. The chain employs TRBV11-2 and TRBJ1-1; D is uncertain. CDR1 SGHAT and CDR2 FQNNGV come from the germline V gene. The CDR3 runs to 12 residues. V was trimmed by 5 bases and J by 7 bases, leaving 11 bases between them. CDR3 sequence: CASSPPVREAFF. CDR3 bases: TGTGCCAGCAGCCCTCCTGTACGTGAAGCTTTCTTT.

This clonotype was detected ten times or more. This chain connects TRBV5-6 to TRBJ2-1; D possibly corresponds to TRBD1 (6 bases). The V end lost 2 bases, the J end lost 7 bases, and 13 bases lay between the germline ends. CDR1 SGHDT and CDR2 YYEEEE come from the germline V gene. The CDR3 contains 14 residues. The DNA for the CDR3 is TGTGCCAGCAGCTTCTATTTAGACAGGAATGAGCAGTTCTTC. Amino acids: CASSFYLDRNEQFF.

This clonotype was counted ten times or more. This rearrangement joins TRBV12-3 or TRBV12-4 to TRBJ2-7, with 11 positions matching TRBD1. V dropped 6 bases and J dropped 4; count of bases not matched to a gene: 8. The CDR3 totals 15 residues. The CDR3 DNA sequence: TGTGCCAGCAGCCCACGGACAGGGGGCGGGTACGAGCAGTACTTC. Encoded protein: CASSPRTGGGYEQYF.

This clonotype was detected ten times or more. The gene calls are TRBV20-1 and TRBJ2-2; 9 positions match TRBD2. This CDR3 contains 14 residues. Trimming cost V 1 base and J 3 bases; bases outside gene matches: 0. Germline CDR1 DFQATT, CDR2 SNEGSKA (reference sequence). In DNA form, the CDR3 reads TGCAGTGCTAGAGTAGCGGGGGACACCGGGGAGCTGTTTTTT. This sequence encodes CSARVAGDTGELFF.

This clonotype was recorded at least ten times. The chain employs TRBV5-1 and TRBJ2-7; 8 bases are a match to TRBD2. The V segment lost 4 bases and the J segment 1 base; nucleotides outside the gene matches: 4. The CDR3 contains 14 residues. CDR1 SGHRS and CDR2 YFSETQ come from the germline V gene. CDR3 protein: CASSAGTRSYEQYF. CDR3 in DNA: TGCGCCAGCAGCGCCGGGACTAGATCCTACGAGCAGTACTTC.

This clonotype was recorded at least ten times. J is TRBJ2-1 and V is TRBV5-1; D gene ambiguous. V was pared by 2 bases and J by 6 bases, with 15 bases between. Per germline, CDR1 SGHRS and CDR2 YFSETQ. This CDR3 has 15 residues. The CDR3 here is CASSLRIDSRNEQFF. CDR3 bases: TGCGCCAGCAGCTTACGGATAGATTCTCGCAATGAGCAGTTCTTC. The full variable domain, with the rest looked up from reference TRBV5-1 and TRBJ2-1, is KAGVTQTPRYLIKTRGQQVTLSCSPISGHRSVSWYQQTPGQGLQFLFEYFSETQRNKGNFPGRFSGRQFSNSRSEMNVSTLELGDSALYLCASSLRIDSRNEQFFGPGTRLTVL.

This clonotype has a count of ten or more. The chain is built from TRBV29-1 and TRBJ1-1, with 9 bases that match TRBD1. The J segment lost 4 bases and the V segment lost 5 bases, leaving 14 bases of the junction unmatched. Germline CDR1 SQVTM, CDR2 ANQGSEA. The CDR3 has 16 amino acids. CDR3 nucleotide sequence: TGCAGCGTTTCCCCGGGACAGGGAACATACGGCACTGAAGCTTTCTTT. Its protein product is CSVSPGQGTYGTEAFF.

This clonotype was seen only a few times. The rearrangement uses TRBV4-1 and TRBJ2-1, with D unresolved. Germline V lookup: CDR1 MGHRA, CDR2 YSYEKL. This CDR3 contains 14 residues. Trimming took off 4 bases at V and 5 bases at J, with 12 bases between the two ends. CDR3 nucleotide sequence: TGCGCCAGCAGCCCACCGTTTGGGAACAATGAGCAGTTCTTC. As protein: CASSPPFGNNEQFF.

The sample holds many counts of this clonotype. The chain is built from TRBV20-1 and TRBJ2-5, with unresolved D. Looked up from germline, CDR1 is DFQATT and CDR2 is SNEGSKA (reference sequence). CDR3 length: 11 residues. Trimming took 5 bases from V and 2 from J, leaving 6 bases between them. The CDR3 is CSAVKQETQYF. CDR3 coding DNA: TGCAGTGCTGTAAAACAAGAGACCCAGTACTTC.

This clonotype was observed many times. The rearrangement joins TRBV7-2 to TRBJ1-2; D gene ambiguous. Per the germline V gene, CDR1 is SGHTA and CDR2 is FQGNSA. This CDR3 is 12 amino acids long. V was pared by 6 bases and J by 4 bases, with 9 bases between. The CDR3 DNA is TGTGCCAGCAGTCTGCCGGGCTATGGCTACACCTTC. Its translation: CASSLPGYGYTF.

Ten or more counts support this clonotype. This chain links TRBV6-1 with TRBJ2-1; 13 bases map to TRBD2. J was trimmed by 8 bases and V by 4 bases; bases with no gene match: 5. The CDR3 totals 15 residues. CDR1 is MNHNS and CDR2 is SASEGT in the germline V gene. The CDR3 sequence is CASSGTSGSGDEQFF. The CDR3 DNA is TGTGCCAGCAGTGGGACTAGCGGGAGTGGGGATGAGCAGTTCTTC.

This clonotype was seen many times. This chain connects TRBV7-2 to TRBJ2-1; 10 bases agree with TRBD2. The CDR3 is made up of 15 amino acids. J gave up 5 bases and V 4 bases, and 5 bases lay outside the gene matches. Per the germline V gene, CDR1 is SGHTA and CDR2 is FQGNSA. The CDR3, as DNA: TGTGCCAGCAGCTGGACTAGCGGTATGAACAATGAGCAGTTCTTC. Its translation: CASSWTSGMNNEQFF. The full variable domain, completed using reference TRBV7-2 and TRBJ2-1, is GAGVSQSPSNKVTEKGKDVELRCDPISGHTALYWYRQSLGQGLEFLIYFQGNSAPDKSGLPSDRFSAERTGGSVSTLTIQRTQQEDSAVYLCASSWTSGMNNEQFFGPGTRLTVL.

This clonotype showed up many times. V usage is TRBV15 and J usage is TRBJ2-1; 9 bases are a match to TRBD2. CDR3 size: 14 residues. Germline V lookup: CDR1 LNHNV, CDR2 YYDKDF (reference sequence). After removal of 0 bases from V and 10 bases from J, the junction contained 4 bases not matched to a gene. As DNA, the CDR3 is TGTGCCACCAGCAGAGAAGGGACTAGCAACGAGCAGTTCTTC. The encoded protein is CATSREGTSNEQFF.

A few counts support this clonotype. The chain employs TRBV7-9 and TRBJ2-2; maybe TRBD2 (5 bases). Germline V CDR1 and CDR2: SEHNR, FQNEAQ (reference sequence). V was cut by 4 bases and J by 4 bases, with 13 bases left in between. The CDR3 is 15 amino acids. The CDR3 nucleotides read TGTGCCAGCAGCTCCGGACTGGCAGGCACCGGGGAGCTGTTTTTT. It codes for CASSSGLAGTGELFF. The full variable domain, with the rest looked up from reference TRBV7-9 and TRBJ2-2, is DTGVSQNPRHKITKRGQNVTFRCDPISEHNRLYWYRQTLGQGPEFLTYFQNEAQLEKSRLLSDRFSAERPKGSFSTLEIQRTEQGDSAMYLCASSSGLAGTGELFFGEGSRLTVL.

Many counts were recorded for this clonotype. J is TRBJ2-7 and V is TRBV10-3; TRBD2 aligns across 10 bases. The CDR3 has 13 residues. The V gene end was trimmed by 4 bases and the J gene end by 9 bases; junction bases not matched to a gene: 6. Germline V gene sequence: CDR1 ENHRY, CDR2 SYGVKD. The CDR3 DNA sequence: TGTGCCATCAGTGTCCCCGGACTAGCGGTGCAGTACTTC. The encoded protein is CAISVPGLAVQYF.

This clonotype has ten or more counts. Written as DNA, the CDR3 is TGCGCCAGCAGCCAGACAACCTTTGGGGTATATTGCTACACCTTC. It codes for CASSQTTFGVYCYTF. The V and J genes are TRBV4-1 and TRBJ1-2; D is uncertain. Deletions cut 3 bases from V and 9 bases from J, with 20 bases between. The germline gives CDR1 MGHRA, CDR2 YSYEKL. The CDR3 is made up of 15 amino acids.

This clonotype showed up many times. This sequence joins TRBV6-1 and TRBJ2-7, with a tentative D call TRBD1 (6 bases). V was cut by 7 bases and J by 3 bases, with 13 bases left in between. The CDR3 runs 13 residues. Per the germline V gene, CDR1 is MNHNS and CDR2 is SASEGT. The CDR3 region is CASIRDNHYEQYF. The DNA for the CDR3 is TGTGCCAGCATCCGGGACAACCACTACGAGCAGTACTTC.

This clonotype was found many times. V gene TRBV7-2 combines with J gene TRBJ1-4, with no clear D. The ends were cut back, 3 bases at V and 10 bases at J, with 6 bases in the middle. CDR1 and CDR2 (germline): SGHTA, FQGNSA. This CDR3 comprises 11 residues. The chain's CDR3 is CASSLAGKLFF. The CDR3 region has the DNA TGTGCCAGCAGCTTGGCTGGAAAACTGTTTTTT.

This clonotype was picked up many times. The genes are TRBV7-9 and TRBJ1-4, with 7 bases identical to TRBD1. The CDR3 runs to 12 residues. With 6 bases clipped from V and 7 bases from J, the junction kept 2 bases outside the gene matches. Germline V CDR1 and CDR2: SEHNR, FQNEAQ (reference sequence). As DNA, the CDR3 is TGTGCCAGCAGGACAGGGCTTGAAAAACTGTTTTTT. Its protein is CASRTGLEKLFF.

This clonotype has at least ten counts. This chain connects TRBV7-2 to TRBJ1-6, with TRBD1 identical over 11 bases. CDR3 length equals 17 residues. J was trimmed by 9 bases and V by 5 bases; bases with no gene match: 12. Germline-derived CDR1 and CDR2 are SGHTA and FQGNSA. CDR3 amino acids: CASSLLPGTGGSSPLHF. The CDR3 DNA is TGTGCCAGCAGCCTCCTACCCGGGACAGGGGGTAGTTCACCCCTCCACTTT.